Listed below are T cell receptor beta chains from one sample, sequenced in a study of spatial heterogeneity in lung cancer. One entry per CDR3 protein, called by TCRdb with MiXCR from the 5' RACE reads. The repertoire holds 90,000 to 95,000 distinct CDR3 sequences, with over 9.5% as singletons. Specimen: PBMCs, collected at surgery. These receptors were collected from a male donor with early-stage non-small cell lung cancer. CDR3s include the opening cysteine and the closing phenylalanine or tryptophan. The order of the fields is CDR3 DNA, CDR3 protein, V gene, J gene, D gene, clone size. D genes are given only for firm matches. The size entry is marked missing in some rows and otherwise reads once, few, many or a size class.

TGCGACAGCAGCTTGGTTAGCACCAGCACAGATACGCAGTATTTT	CDSSLVSTSTDTQYF	TRBV5-1	TRBJ2-3	-	-
TGTGCCAGCAGCGTAGTATTGGGGGAGAAGAACACTGAAGCTTTCTTT	CASSVVLGEKNTEAFF	TRBV7-8	TRBJ1-1	-	-
TGTGCCAGCAGTTATGGACACACAGATACGCAGTATTTT	CASSYGHTDTQYF	TRBV12-3/TRBV12-4	TRBJ2-3	-	-
TGTGCCAGCAGCTTACCTAGCGGGAAATTGGCAGATACGCAGTATTTT	CASSLPSGKLADTQYF	TRBV7-9	TRBJ2-3	TRBD2	-
TGCGCCAGCAGGGAACCGGGACAGAGGTACGAGCAGTACTTC	CASREPGQRYEQYF	TRBV5-1	TRBJ2-7	TRBD1	few
TGTGCCAGCAGCTTACGGCAGGGACCCGGGGAGCTGTTTTTT	CASSLRQGPGELFF	TRBV7-2	TRBJ2-2	-	few
TGCGCCAGCAGCCGCGGGCCGGACAGGGGACGCCACGAGCAGTACTTC	CASSRGPDRGRHEQYF	TRBV4-3	TRBJ2-7	TRBD1	few
TGTGCCTGGAGATTGAGGACAGGTGCTAACTATGGCTACACCTTC	CAWRLRTGANYGYTF	TRBV30	TRBJ1-2	TRBD1	few
TGCGCCAGCAGTCTTTCCGGGACAGGGCGATCCGAGCAGTACTTC	CASSLSGTGRSEQYF	TRBV5-1	TRBJ2-7	TRBD1	-
TGCAGTGCCACAGACAGGGAGTACGAGCAGTACTTC	CSATDREYEQYF	TRBV20-1	TRBJ2-7	TRBD1	-
TGTGCCAGCAGTTTAGCGGGACTAGCGGACCAAGAGACCCAGTACTTC	CASSLAGLADQETQYF	TRBV12-3/TRBV12-4	TRBJ2-5	TRBD2	-
TGCAGTGCCACTAGCGGGAGGGCCGCTGGAGAGACCCAGTACTTC	CSATSGRAAGETQYF	TRBV20-1	TRBJ2-5	TRBD2	few